A selection of T cell receptor beta chains follows, all from one sample in a study of T cell changes during pregnancy in multiple sclerosis. Sequenced by immunoSEQ multiplex PCR; TCRdb stores in-frame clones only, minus some. The table shows over 45,000 clones, with over 85% occurring only once. The specimen comprised CD8+ T cells from peripheral blood mononuclear cells, sampled in the third trimester of pregnancy. All receptors derive from a female donor with multiple sclerosis, enrolled in a pregnancy study. CDR3s leave out the opening cysteine and the closing phenylalanine or tryptophan. Fields, in order: V gene, CDR3 protein.

v_gene: TRBV19; CDR3aa: ASSYSGETNQPQH
v_gene: TRBV27; CDR3aa: ASSLRGAAEAF
v_gene: TRBV4-1; CDR3aa: ASSQTSAYEQY
v_gene: TRBV29-1; CDR3aa: SVEQVSGSSDNEQF
v_gene: TRBV27; CDR3aa: ASSLGTENTEAF
v_gene: TRBV5-5; CDR3aa: ASSETTSGPWTGELF
v_gene: TRBV5-1; CDR3aa: ASSLTVNNEQF
v_gene: TRBV19; CDR3aa: ASRLAGGVNEQF
v_gene: TRBV6-4; CDR3aa: ASSDGLAGSYNEQF
v_gene: TRBV6-5; CDR3aa: ASSYSTGLRYGYT
v_gene: TRBV13; CDR3aa: ASSIRLGDTQY
v_gene: TRBV5-8; CDR3aa: AKGDRAGGRTDTQY
v_gene: TRBV30; CDR3aa: AWSAANEKLF
v_gene: TRBV5-1; CDR3aa: ASSLAGGGNYEQY
v_gene: TRBV28; CDR3aa: ASSFWTSGRGDGELF